This TCR beta chain is drawn from a study of shared clonotypes between healthy human individuals. Study in general: Aged 18 to 49, the donors were a couple of women and three men.

With regard to this clone: Its specificity is not known.

The CDR3 runs 16 residues. The trim removed 4 bases at V and 8 bases at J, leaving 14 bases unmatched. Germline V gene data show CDR1 as SGDLS and CDR2 as YYNGEE. General study results and limits: Non-shared clonotypes were found to have lower generation probabilities than the clonotypes that were shared by all four of the sorted-subset donors. Naive CD4 clonotype sharing across a few donors was around 5%. Only blood underwent sampling, and tissue repertoires likely differ.

The naive CD8 subset, CD45RO-negative cells positively selected for CCR7, excluded terminally differentiated effector memory CD45RA+ cells. Some clones are missing from TCRdb's copy, which holds only in-frame ones; the method was immunoSEQ multiplex PCR. The sample has millions of clones, roughly 94% seen once. This clonotype was sampled from a young man in good health. The sequencing sample was made of naive CD8+ T cells sorted from blood. The chain joins TRBV9 to TRBJ2-1; TRBD1 matches at 8 bases. The CDR3 loop reads CASSPLSGGRVDEQFF. CDR3 DNA: TGTGCCAGCAGCCCTTTGTCAGGGGGCCGTGTGGATGAGCAGTTCTTC.